The 7 T cell receptor beta chains listed next were all sequenced from one sample in a study of blood T cell repertoires in COVID-19. Method: immunoSEQ multiplex PCR; TCRdb's copy keeps in-frame clones and lacks some. This table holds approximately 190,000 clones, around 86% found once. Specimen: peripheral blood. These receptors all come from a woman aged 40 to 50 with acute or convalescent COVID-19.

This clone was seen a handful of times. The chain joins TRBV18 to TRBJ1-3; weak D call: TRBD1 (6 bases). Per germline, CDR1 KGHSH and CDR2 LQKENI. The length of the CDR3 is 13 residues. V dropped 6 bases and J dropped 4 bases, with 10 bases sitting between them. CDR3 sequence: CASSPGQGNTIYF. The CDR3 bases are TGTGCCAGCTCCCCAGGACAGGGAAACACCATATATTTT.

The rearrangement joins TRBV11-2 to TRBJ2-1; D is unresolved. Germline V CDR1 and CDR2: SGHAT, FQNNGV. V lost 6 bases and J 5 bases, leaving 8 bases between the germline ends. The CDR3 is 12 amino acids. This chain's CDR3 is CASRFADNEQFF. The CDR3 bases are TGTGCCAGCAGATTCGCGGACAATGAGCAGTTCTTC.

The chain has TRBV5-1 and TRBJ1-4, with D possibly TRBD1 on 5 matching bases. CDR1 and CDR2 from the germline V gene are SGHRS and YFSETQ. V was cut by 5 bases and J by 8 bases, with 10 bases left in between. This CDR3 is built from 12 residues. CDR3 nucleotide sequence: TGCGCCAGCAGTGGGGCGGGGGAAAAACTGTTTTTT. As protein: CASSGAGEKLFF.

CDR3: CAWSAARTGLVQPQHF. CDR3 bases: TGTGCCTGGAGTGCCGCAAGGACAGGGTTGGTTCAGCCCCAGCATTTT. The chain joins TRBV30 to TRBJ1-5; 8 bases are a match to TRBD1. The CDR3 is made up of 16 amino acids. Germline V gene sequence: CDR1 GTSNPN, CDR2 SVGIG (reference sequence). The trim removed 1 base at V and 6 bases at J, leaving 11 bases unmatched. Full variable domain (rest looked up from reference TRBV30 and TRBJ1-5): SQTIHQWPATLVQPVGSPLSLECTVEGTSNPNLYWYRQAAGRGLQLLFYSVGIGQISSEVPQNLSASRPQDRQFILSSKKLLLSDSGFYLCAWSAARTGLVQPQHFGDGTRLSIL.

This chain joins TRBV24-1 and TRBJ1-3, with a tentative D call TRBD1 (5 bases). This CDR3 contains 13 residues. The germline V gene has CDR1 KGHDR and CDR2 SFDVKD. Trimming took 8 bases from V and 4 from J, leaving 11 bases between them. This chain's CDR3 is CATTRQNGNTIYF. CDR3 nucleotides: TGTGCCACCACCAGACAGAACGGAAACACCATATATTTT.

This chain links TRBV29-1 with TRBJ1-5; a possible D gene is TRBD1 (6 bases). There are 14 residues in the CDR3. Germline V lookup: CDR1 SQVTM, CDR2 ANQGSEA. V was cut by 7 bases and J by 3 bases, with 16 bases left in between. The CDR3 region has the DNA TGCAGCGCCGCGGGGGGGGCCCCCAATCAGCCCCAGCATTTT. This codes for CSAAGGAPNQPQHF.

V usage is TRBV18 and J usage is TRBJ1-4; D possibly corresponds to TRBD1 (6 bases). Trimming left V 3 bases short and J 5 bases short, with 16 bases between. Germline assignment: CDR1 KGHSH and CDR2 LQKENI. There are 16 residues in the CDR3. Here the CDR3 reads CASSPLLQGANEKLFF. DNA of the CDR3: TGTGCCAGCTCACCCCTCTTACAGGGAGCCAATGAAAAACTGTTTTTT.